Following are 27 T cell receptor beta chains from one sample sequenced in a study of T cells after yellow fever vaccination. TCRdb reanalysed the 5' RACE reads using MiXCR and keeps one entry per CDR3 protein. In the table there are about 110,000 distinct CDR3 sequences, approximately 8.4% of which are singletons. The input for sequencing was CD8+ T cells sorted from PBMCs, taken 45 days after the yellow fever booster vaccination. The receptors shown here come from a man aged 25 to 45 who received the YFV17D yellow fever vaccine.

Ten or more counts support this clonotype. CDR3 loop: CASTILAGRADTQYF. Here the CDR3 DNA reads TGTGCCAGCACCATACTAGCGGGAAGGGCAGATACGCAGTATTTT. This rearrangement joins TRBV28 to TRBJ2-3; 10 positions agree with TRBD2. The trim removed 7 bases at V and 4 bases at J, leaving 8 bases unmatched. CDR3 length: 15 residues. The V gene's germline CDR1 is MDHEN and CDR2 SYDVKM.

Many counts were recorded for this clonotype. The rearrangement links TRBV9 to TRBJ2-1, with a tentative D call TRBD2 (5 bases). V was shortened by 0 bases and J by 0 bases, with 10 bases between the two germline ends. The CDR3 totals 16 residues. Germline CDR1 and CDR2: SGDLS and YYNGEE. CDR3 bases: TGTGCCAGCAGCGTAGCGGGGTTAGACTCCTACAATGAGCAGTTCTTC. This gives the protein CASSVAGLDSYNEQFF.

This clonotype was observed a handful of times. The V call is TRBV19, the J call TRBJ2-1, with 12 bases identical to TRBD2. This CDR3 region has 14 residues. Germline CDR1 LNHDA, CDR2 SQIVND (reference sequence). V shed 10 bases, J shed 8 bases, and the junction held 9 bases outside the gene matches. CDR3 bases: TGTGCCACCCAACTAGCGGGGGGTTTGGATGAGCAGTTCTTC. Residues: CATQLAGGLDEQFF.

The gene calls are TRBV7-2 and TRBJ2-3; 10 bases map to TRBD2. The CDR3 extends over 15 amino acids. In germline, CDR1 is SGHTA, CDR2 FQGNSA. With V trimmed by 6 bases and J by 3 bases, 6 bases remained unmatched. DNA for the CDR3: TGTGCCAGCAGGAGCACTAGCGGGAATACAGATACGCAGTATTTT. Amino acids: CASRSTSGNTDTQYF.

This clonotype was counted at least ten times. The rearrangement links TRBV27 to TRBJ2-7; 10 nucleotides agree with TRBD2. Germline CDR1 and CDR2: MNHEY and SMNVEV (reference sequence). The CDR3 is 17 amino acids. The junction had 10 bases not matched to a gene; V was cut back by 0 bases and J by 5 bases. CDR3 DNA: TGTGCCAGCAGTTTATCGGGCTCAGCGGGAGGGCCCCACGAGCAGTACTTC. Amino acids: CASSLSGSAGGPHEQYF.

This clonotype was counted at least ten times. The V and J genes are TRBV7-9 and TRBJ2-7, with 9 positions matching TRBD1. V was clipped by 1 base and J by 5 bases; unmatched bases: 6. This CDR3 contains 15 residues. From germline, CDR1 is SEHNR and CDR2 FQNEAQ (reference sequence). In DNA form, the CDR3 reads TGTGCCAGCAGCTTAGGGCCGGACAGGGGCCACGAGCAGTACTTC. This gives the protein CASSLGPDRGHEQYF.

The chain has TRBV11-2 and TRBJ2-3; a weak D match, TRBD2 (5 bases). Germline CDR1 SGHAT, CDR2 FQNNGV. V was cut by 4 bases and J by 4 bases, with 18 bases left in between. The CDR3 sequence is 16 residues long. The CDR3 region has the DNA TGTGCCAGCAGCTCCTGGCCCCCAGAGGGTGCAGATACGCAGTATTTT. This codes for CASSSWPPEGADTQYF.

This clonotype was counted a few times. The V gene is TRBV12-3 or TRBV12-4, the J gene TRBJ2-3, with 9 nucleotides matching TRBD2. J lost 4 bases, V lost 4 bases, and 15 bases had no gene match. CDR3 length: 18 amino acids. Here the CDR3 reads CASSSVSLAGVVADTQYF. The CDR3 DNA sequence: TGTGCCAGCAGTTCAGTGAGTTTAGCGGGAGTGGTCGCAGATACGCAGTATTTT.

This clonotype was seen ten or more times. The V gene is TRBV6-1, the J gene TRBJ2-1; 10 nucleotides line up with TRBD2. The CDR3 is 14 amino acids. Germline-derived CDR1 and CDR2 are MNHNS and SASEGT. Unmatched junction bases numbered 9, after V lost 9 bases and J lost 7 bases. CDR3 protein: CASSQLAGTNEQFF. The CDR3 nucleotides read TGTGCCAGTTCACAACTAGCGGGAACGAATGAGCAGTTCTTC.

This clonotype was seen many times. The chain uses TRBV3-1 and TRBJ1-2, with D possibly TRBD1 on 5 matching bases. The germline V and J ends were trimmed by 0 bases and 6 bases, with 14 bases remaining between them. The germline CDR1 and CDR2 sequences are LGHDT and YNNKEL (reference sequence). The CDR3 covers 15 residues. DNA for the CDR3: TGTGCCAGCAGCCAAGAGGCAGGGCTTGAGGATGGCTACACCTTC. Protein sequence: CASSQEAGLEDGYTF. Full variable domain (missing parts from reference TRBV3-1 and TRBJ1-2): DTAVSQTPKYLVTQMGNDKSIKCEQNLGHDTMYWYKQDSKKFLKIMFSYNNKELIINETVPNRFSPKSPDKAHLNLHINSLELGDSAVYFCASSQEAGLEDGYTFGSGTRLTVV.

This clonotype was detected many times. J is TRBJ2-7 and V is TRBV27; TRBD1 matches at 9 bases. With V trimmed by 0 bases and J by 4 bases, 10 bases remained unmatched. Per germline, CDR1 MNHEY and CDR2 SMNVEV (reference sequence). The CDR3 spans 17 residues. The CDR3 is CASSLSIGDRDRYEQYF. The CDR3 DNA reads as TGTGCCAGCAGTTTATCAATTGGGGACAGGGATCGATACGAGCAGTACTTC.

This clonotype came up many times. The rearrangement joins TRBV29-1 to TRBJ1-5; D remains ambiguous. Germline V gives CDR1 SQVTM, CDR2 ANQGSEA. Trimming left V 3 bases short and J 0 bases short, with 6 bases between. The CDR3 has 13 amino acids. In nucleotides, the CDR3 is TGCAGCGTTGAGATGGGTAGCAATCAGCCCCAGCATTTT. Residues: CSVEMGSNQPQHF.

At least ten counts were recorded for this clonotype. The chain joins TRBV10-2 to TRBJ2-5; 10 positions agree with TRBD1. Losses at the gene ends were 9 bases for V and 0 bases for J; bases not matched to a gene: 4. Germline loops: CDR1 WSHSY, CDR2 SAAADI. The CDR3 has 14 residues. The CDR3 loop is CASLDRGYQETQYF. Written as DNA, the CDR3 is TGCGCCAGTCTGGACAGGGGGTACCAAGAGACCCAGTACTTC.

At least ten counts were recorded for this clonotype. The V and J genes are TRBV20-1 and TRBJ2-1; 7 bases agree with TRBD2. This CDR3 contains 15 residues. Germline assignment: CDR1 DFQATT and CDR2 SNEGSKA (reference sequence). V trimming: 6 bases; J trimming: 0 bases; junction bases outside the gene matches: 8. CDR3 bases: TGCAGTGCGGATCAGCGGGGAAGCTCCTACAATGAGCAGTTCTTC. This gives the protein CSADQRGSSYNEQFF.

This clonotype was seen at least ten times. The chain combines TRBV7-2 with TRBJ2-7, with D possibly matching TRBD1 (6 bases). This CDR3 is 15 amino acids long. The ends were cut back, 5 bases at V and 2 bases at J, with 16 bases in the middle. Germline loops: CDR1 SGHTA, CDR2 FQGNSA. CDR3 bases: TGTGCCAGCAGCCCTCCCACAGGGATCCCCTACGAGCAGTACTTC. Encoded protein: CASSPPTGIPYEQYF.

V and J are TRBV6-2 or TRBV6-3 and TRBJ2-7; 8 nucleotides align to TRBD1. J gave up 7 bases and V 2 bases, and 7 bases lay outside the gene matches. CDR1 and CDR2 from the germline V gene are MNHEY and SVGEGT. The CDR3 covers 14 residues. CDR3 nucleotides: TGTGCCAGCAGTTACGTTCAGGGGGCGCGGGAGCAGTACTTC. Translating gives CASSYVQGAREQYF.

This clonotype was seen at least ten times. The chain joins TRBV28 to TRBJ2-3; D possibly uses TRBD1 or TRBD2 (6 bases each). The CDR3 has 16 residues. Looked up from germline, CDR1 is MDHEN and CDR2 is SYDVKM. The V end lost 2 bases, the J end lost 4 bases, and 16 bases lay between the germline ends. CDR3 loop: CASSLTAGEEADTQYF. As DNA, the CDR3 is TGTGCCAGCAGTTTAACGGCAGGGGAGGAAGCAGATACGCAGTATTTT.

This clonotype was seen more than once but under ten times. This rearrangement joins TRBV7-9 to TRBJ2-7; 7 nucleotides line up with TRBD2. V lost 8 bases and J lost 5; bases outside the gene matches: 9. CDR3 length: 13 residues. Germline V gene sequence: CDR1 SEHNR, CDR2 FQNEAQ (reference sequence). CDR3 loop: CASRLGGDHEQYF. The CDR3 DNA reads TGTGCCAGCCGGCTGGGAGGGGACCACGAGCAGTACTTC.

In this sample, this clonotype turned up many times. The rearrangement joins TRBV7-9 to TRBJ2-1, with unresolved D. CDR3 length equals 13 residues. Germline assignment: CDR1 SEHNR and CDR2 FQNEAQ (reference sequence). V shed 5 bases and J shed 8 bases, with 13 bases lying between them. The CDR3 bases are TGTGCCAGCAGCCCCAGTCCGGTTGATGAGCAGTTCTTC. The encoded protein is CASSPSPVDEQFF.

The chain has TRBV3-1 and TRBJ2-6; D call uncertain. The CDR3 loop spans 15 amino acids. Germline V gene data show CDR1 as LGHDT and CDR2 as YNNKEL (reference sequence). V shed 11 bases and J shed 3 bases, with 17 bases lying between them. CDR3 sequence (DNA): TGTGCCTCCTGCCATGGCGTTGGTGGGGCCAACGTCCTGACTTTC. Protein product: CASCHGVGGANVLTF.

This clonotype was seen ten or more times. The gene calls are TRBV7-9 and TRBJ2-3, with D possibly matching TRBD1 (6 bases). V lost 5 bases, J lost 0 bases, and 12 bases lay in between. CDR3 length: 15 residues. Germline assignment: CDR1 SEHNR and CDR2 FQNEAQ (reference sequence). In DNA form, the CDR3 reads TGTGCCAGCAGCACCCCGGGACAAAGCACAGATACGCAGTATTTT. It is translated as CASSTPGQSTDTQYF.

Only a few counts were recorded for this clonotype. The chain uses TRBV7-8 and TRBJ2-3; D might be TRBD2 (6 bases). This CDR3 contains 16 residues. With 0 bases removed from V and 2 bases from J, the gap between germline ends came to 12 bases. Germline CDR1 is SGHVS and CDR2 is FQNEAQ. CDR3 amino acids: CASSLADGDFTDTQYF. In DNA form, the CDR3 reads TGTGCCAGCAGCTTAGCCGACGGGGACTTCACAGATACGCAGTATTTT.

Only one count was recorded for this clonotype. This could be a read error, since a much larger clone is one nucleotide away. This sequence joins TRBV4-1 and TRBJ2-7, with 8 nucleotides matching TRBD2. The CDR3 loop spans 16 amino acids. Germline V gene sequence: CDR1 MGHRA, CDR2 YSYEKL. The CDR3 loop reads CASSQVVAGSGDEQNF. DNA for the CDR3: TGCGCCAGCAGCCAAGTCGTAGCGGGAAGTGGGGACGAGCAGAACTTC.

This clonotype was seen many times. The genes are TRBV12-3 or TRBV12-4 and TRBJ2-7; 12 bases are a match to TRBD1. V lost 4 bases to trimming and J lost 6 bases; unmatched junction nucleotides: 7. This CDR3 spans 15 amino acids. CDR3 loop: CASSYVGQGATEQYF. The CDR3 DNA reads TGTGCCAGCAGTTATGTGGGACAGGGGGCGACCGAGCAGTACTTC.

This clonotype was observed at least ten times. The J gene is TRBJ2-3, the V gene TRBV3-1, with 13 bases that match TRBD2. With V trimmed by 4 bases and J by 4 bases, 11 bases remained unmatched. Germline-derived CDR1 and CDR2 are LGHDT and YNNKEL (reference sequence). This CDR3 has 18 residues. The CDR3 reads CASSPATVGLAGADTQYF. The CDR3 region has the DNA TGTGCCAGCAGCCCGGCTACCGTCGGACTAGCGGGGGCAGATACGCAGTATTTT.

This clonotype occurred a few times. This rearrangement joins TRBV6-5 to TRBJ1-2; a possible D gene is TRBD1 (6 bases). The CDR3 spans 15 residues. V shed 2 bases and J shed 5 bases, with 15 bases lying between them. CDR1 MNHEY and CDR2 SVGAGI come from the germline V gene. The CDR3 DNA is TGTGCCAGCAGTTACGTCCCAGGGGAGGGGTATGGCTACACCTTC. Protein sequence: CASSYVPGEGYGYTF.

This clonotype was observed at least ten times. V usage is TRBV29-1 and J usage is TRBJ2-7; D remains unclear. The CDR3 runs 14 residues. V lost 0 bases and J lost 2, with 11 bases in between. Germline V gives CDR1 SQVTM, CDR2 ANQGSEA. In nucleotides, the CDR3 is TGCAGCGTTGAAGAAGACCAGGAAACCTACGAGCAGTACTTC. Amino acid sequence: CSVEEDQETYEQYF.